A single sample gave rise to the 30 T cell receptor beta chains below, sequenced in a study of metastatic and nonmetastatic thyroid tumors. With MiXCR, TCRdb reprocessed the PCR reads. The table lists over 20,000 clones, 16% of them singletons. Not a single patient had been given any form of treatment at any point before undergoing thyroid surgery. The specimen was tumor tissue. These receptors were collected from a female donor with papillary thyroid cancer or a benign thyroid nodule (not recorded which). Some clones in this sample may be carry-over from other donors' samples.

The sample holds one count of this clone. The rearrangement links TRBV5-1 to TRBJ2-1; maybe TRBD2 (6 bases). Germline lookup yields CDR1 SGHRS and CDR2 YFSETQ. This CDR3 has 14 amino acids. Trimming took 7 bases from V and 6 from J, leaving 17 bases between them. The CDR3 coding sequence is TGCGCCAGCTCCCGGGGGTCGTCGGGCAATGAGCAGTTCTTC. Its protein product is CASSRGSSGNEQFF. Combining the CDR3 with reference TRBV5-1 and TRBJ2-1 gives the whole variable domain KAGVTQTPRYLIKTRGQQVTLSCSPISGHRSVSWYQQTPGQGLQFLFEYFSETQRNKGNFPGRFSGRQFSNSRSEMNVSTLELGDSALYLCASSRGSSGNEQFFGPGTRLTVL.

The table lists this clone with many counts. The chain recombines TRBV9 with TRBJ1-5; 7 nucleotides line up with TRBD1. V was clipped by 3 bases and J by 0 bases; unmatched bases: 6. From germline, CDR1 is SGDLS and CDR2 YYNGEE. The CDR3 has 16 residues. Written as DNA, the CDR3 is TGTGCCAGCAGCGCAAGTGGGACAGATAGCAATCAGCCCCAGCATTTT. Translation gives CASSASGTDSNQPQHF.

At least ten counts were recorded for this clone. V and J are TRBV29-1 and TRBJ2-7; tentatively, D is TRBD2 (5 bases). CDR3 length: 12 residues. The V end lost 4 bases, the J end lost 5 bases, and 12 bases lay between the germline ends. Germline CDR1 SQVTM, CDR2 ANQGSEA. For the CDR3, the DNA is TGCAGCGTTGGGAGGAGGTCCGACGAGCAGTACTTC. It yields the protein CSVGRRSDEQYF.

By its share, this clone is medium-sized. The V gene is TRBV6-1, the J gene TRBJ1-5, with D maybe TRBD1 (5 bases). The V end was cut by 5 bases, the J end by 4 bases, with 9 bases between. The CDR3 sequence is 13 residues long. The V gene's germline CDR1 is MNHNS and CDR2 SASEGT. The CDR3 loop reads CASSRQFNQPQHF. The CDR3 nucleotides read TGTGCCAGCAGTCGACAGTTTAATCAGCCCCAGCATTTT.

This clone was picked up many times. The rearrangement links TRBV18 to TRBJ1-1; D is unresolved. CDR1 and CDR2 (germline): KGHSH, LQKENI. V was cut by 4 bases and J by 3 bases, with 9 bases left in between. CDR3 size: 13 residues. The CDR3 loop is CASSLDGYTEAFF. In nucleotides, the CDR3 is TGTGCCAGCTCACTAGACGGGTACACTGAAGCTTTCTTT.

In its sample, this clone ranks as medium-sized. The chain carries TRBV10-1 and TRBJ1-6; unclear D gene. CDR3 size: 12 residues. CDR1 and CDR2 (germline): WNHNN, SYGVQD (reference sequence). Trimming cost V 2 bases and J 5 bases, with 1 base left between them. In DNA, the CDR3 is TGCGCCAGCAGTGAGAATAATTCACCCCTCCACTTT. Amino acids: CASSENNSPLHF.

This clone was detected many times. V and J are TRBV5-1 and TRBJ2-3; perhaps D is TRBD1 or TRBD2 (6 bases each). Germline V CDR1 and CDR2: SGHRS, YFSETQ. The CDR3 is made up of 16 amino acids. Trimming shortened V by 2 bases and J by 1 base, and 14 bases separated the two germline ends. In DNA form, the CDR3 reads TGCGCCAGCAGCTTTGGCGGGACAACTCGCACAGATACGCAGTATTTT. Residues: CASSFGGTTRTDTQYF.

This clone was observed a handful of times. One end of the junction does not line up with germline, which may come from a read error. This chain joins TRBV16 and TRBJ1-2; weak D call: TRBD1 (5 bases). Germline assignment: CDR1 KGHSY and CDR2 FQNENV. The CDR3 has 15 residues. The CDR3 sequence: CASRQSKGTQNGYTF. For the CDR3, the DNA is TGTGCCAGCAGACAATCTAAGGGGACCCAGAATGGCTACACCTTC.

This clone was seen more than once but under ten times. Germline and junction disagree at one end, which may indicate a read error. V is TRBV29-1 and J is TRBJ1-2; 7 bases are shared with TRBD1. Per the germline V gene, CDR1 is SQVTM and CDR2 is ANQGSEA. The CDR3 runs 14 residues. CDR3 protein: CSVSRGTANHGYTF. CDR3 DNA sequence: TGCAGCGTTTCCCGGGGGACAGCTAACCATGGCTACACCTTC.

Judged by abundance, this clone is medium-sized. The chain recombines TRBV7-2 with TRBJ2-3, with 10 bases that match TRBD2. V shed 3 bases, J shed 4 bases, and the junction held 4 bases outside the gene matches. Germline V gene lookup returns CDR1 SGHTA and CDR2 FQGNSA. CDR3 length: 15 residues. In nucleotides, the CDR3 is TGTGCCAGCAGCTTGGGACTAGCGTTCCCAGATACGCAGTATTTT. This translates into CASSLGLAFPDTQYF.

This clone was seen repeatedly, ten times or more. Given a much more abundant clone one base away, this may be a read error. The same CDR3 can be traced to other DNA sequences in this sample. The chain joins TRBV6-5 to TRBJ2-1; 8 nucleotides agree with TRBD1. J lost 7 bases, V lost 3 bases, and 8 bases had no gene match. The V gene's germline CDR1 is MNHEY and CDR2 SVGAGI. The CDR3 contains 15 residues. This chain's CDR3 is CASSYAYRGSNEQFF. Written as DNA, the CDR3 is TGTGCCAGCAGTTATGCTTACAGGGGGAGTAATGAGCAGTTCTTC.

Many counts were recorded for this clone. The CDR3 is CASSLVGGILFF. In nucleotides, the CDR3 is TGTGCCAGCAGCTTAGTTGGAGGGATCCTGTTTTTT. This rearrangement joins TRBV7-9 to TRBJ2-2, with D tentatively TRBD2 (6 bases). V lost 1 base, J lost 14 bases, and 11 bases lay in between. Germline V CDR1 and CDR2: SEHNR, FQNEAQ (reference sequence). This CDR3 has 12 amino acids.

On this clone itself: Because the CDR3 is missing its conserved closing phenylalanine or tryptophan, this is likely a read error. The limits of the CDR3 on the DNA are not certain, so only TCRdb's listed CDR3 is given. This chain joins TRBV7-3 and TRBJ2-1; the table's D call, TRBD2, was not checked against the DNA. Per germline, CDR1 SGHTA and CDR2 FQGTGA. From its first to its last residue, the CDR3 has 8 amino acids. The CDR3 here is CASSPVAG.

This clone was recorded at least ten times. V is TRBV2 and J is TRBJ2-7; D may be TRBD2 (5 bases). Germline V lookup: CDR1 SNHLY, CDR2 FYNNEI. This CDR3 spans 14 amino acids. Trimming took 6 bases from V and 0 from J, leaving 12 bases between them. CDR3 sequence: CASREVESSYEQYF. The CDR3 DNA reads as TGTGCCAGCAGGGAGGTTGAGAGCTCCTACGAGCAGTACTTC.

Many counts were recorded for this clone. This rearrangement joins TRBV7-3 to TRBJ1-1; 7 bases map to TRBD1. CDR3 length equals 13 residues. The ends lost 5 bases at V and 11 bases at J; junction bases unmatched: 11. Per the germline V gene, CDR1 is SGHTA and CDR2 is FQGTGA. The DNA of the CDR3 is TGTGCCAGCAGCCAAGGGACAGTCGGGGAGGCTTTCTTT. Encoded protein: CASSQGTVGEAFF.

This clone ranks as medium-sized (0.01 to 0.1%). The V gene is TRBV6-1, the J gene TRBJ2-7, with TRBD1 matching 9 bases. The CDR3 consists of 15 residues. Germline lookup yields CDR1 MNHNS and CDR2 SASEGT. With 5 bases clipped from V and 6 bases from J, the junction kept 11 bases outside the gene matches. DNA of the CDR3: TGTGCCAGCAGTTCTCCAACAGGGGGCTTAAGCGAGCAGTACTTC. Translating gives CASSSPTGGLSEQYF.

This clone was observed many times. J is TRBJ1-5 and V is TRBV11-2, with a tentative D call TRBD1 (6 bases). The CDR3 contains 16 residues. The V gene lost 2 bases and the J gene lost 0 bases, with 11 bases spanning the gap. Germline V gene lookup returns CDR1 SGHAT and CDR2 FQNNGV. The CDR3 DNA sequence: TGTGCCAGCAGCTTACAGGGGTGGGGTAGCAATCAGCCCCAGCATTTT. It translates to CASSLQGWGSNQPQHF.

This clone was counted many times. This sample also contains other DNA sequences that code for the same CDR3. The chain uses TRBV5-1 and TRBJ1-1; weak D call: TRBD1 (6 bases). Germline loops: CDR1 SGHRS, CDR2 YFSETQ. This CDR3 is built from 14 residues. V was clipped by 5 bases and J by 1 base, with 12 bases between them. CDR3 amino acids: CASSRGGKNTEAFF. For the CDR3, the DNA is TGCGCCAGCAGTCGAGGGGGGAAGAACACTGAAGCTTTCTTT.

The rearrangement uses TRBV4-2 and TRBJ2-7; tentative D call: TRBD1 (5 bases). CDR3 length: 16 amino acids. The germline V gene encodes CDR1 LGHNA and CDR2 YNFKEQ. Trimming removed 0 bases from V and 13 bases from J, with 25 bases in between. The chain's CDR3 is CASSQDPTVPSYDHYF. The CDR3 region has the DNA TGTGCCAGCAGCCAAGACCCGACAGTTCCCTCCTACGATCACTACTTC.

This clone has a count of ten or more. The V gene is TRBV25-1, the J gene TRBJ2-7, with 8 nucleotides matching TRBD2. The CDR3 has 14 amino acids. Germline assignment: CDR1 MGHDK and CDR2 SYGVNS. V gave up 3 bases and J gave up 4 bases; unmatched junction bases: 5. The CDR3 loop is CASSDGRAQYEQYF. As DNA, the CDR3 is TGTGCCAGCAGTGACGGGAGGGCTCAGTACGAGCAGTACTTC.

In its sample, this clone was seen a few times. The conserved phenylalanine or tryptophan normally closing the CDR3 is absent here, so this likely arose from a read error. The chain carries TRBV7-2 and TRBJ2-7; no clear D gene. Between the trimmed V and J ends, which lost 1 base and 0 bases, there was a span of 13 bases. Germline V gene sequence: CDR1 SGHTA, CDR2 FQGNSA. There are 16 residues in the CDR3. The CDR3 DNA sequence: TGTGCCAGCAGCTTAGGCTTCGGGCAGGTCTCCTACGAGCAGTACCTC. Translating gives CASSLGFGQVSYEQYL.

This clone was seen ten or more times. The chain joins TRBV12-3 or TRBV12-4 to TRBJ1-1, with D uncertain. The V gene lost 5 bases and the J gene lost 5 bases, with 12 bases spanning the gap. The CDR3 is made up of 13 amino acids. This chain's CDR3 is CASSLEPGTEAFF. As DNA, the CDR3 is TGTGCCAGCAGTCTCGAACCCGGGACTGAAGCTTTCTTT.

This clone was counted at least ten times. The chain is built from TRBV5-1 and TRBJ1-4; 9 nucleotides agree with TRBD1. Germline lookup yields CDR1 SGHRS and CDR2 YFSETQ. Trimming cost V 4 bases and J 8 bases; bases outside gene matches: 6. The CDR3 has 14 amino acids. This CDR3 is CASSETGGVEKLFF. CDR3 DNA sequence: TGCGCCAGCAGCGAAACAGGGGGCGTAGAAAAACTGTTTTTT.

The genes are TRBV11-2 and TRBJ2-2, with D uncertain. The CDR3 contains 14 residues. Per the germline V gene, CDR1 is SGHAT and CDR2 is FQNNGV. V was pared by 2 bases and J by 7 bases, with 11 bases between. Written as DNA, the CDR3 is TGTGCCAGCAGCTTATCTCTAGTGGGCGGGGAGCTGTTTTTT. Protein product: CASSLSLVGGELFF.

Comments on this clone: At one boundary the junction diverges from the germline segment, which might be a read error. The chain combines TRBV20-1 with TRBJ2-2; possibly TRBD1 or TRBD2 for D (6 bases each). The CDR3 is made up of 17 amino acids. Germline V gene sequence: CDR1 DFQATT, CDR2 SNEGSKA (reference sequence). As DNA, the CDR3 is TGCAGTGCTAGAGATTGGAGCTGGGGGGCCGACACCGGGAAGCTGTTTTTT. Amino acid sequence: CSARDWSWGADTGKLFF.

This clone was detected many times. The chain combines TRBV5-1 with TRBJ1-1; TRBD1 might be the D (6 bases). Germline CDR1 is SGHRS and CDR2 is YFSETQ. Trimming cost V 6 bases and J 0 bases, with 21 bases left between them. There are 17 residues in the CDR3. The CDR3 sequence: CASNRGGGGLLNTEAFF. In DNA, the CDR3 is TGCGCCAGCAACCGCGGAGGAGGGGGGCTATTGAACACTGAAGCTTTCTTT.

The sample holds many counts of this clone. The CDR3 reads CAISESAGAHTQYF. The CDR3 coding sequence is TGTGCCATCAGTGAGTCGGCAGGGGCACATACGCAGTATTTT. The chain recombines TRBV10-3 with TRBJ2-3; a possible D gene is TRBD1 (6 bases). V lost 0 bases, J lost 7 bases, and 11 bases lay in between. The germline gives CDR1 ENHRY, CDR2 SYGVKD. The CDR3 totals 14 residues.

This clone has a count of ten or more. The chain links TRBV28 to TRBJ1-2, with 7 bases lining up with TRBD1. CDR1 is MDHEN and CDR2 is SYDVKM in the germline V gene. This CDR3 region has 13 residues. V shed 8 bases, J shed 7 bases, and the junction held 10 bases outside the gene matches. This CDR3 reads CASSMTGFSGYTF. The DNA of the CDR3 is TGTGCCAGCTCCATGACAGGGTTCTCTGGCTACACCTTC.

The chain joins TRBV28 to TRBJ1-1; D is unresolved. This CDR3 is 14 amino acids long. The V gene's germline CDR1 is MDHEN and CDR2 SYDVKM. This CDR3 reads CVGSPPWVNTEAFF. The CDR3 DNA reads TGTGTCGGCAGTCCTCCCTGGGTGAACACTGAAGCTTTCTTT.

Concerning this clone: At one boundary the junction diverges from the germline segment, which might be a read error. The V call is TRBV4-1, the J call TRBJ2-7, with D possibly TRBD2 on 6 matching bases. CDR3 length equals 20 residues. In germline, CDR1 is MGHRA, CDR2 YSYEKL. The chain's CDR3 is CASIQDQRIGLGSGAHEQYF. CDR3 bases: TGCGCCAGCATCCAAGACCAAAGGATAGGCCTCGGGAGTGGGGCTCACGAGCAGTACTTC.